This record looks at one T cell receptor (beta chain) sequence and its context. This clonotype has a count of ten or more. Its binding antigen is unknown. It has no much larger one-base neighbor in the sample; base qualities were not kept. The source of the sample is a study of T-cell reconstitution after alpha-beta-depleted transplantation in children (dated by TCRdb to about 2016). Broadly, across the study: Using TCR repertoire profiling, the study quantitatively followed how T-cell immune reconstitution unfolded in children after TCRalphabeta/CD19-depleted allogeneic hematopoietic cell transplantation.

Receptor amplification or capture employed PCR. Reads for this sample came from an Illumina HiSeq 2500. TCR libraries were prepared with molecular barcoding, using unique molecular identifiers to normalize TCRbeta repertoire quantification. Using fastp at Q25 and MiXCR, TCRdb reprocessed the public reads and kept productive beta chains. Every distinct CDR3 protein forms one entry, paired with its most common genes and DNA. The sample table lists about 610,000 distinct CDR3 sequences, about 10% of them with a count of one. The leading ten clones occupy less than 4.5% of the sample. Here V drops 4 bases and J drops 9 bases, and the junction holds 7 bases not matched to any gene. The germline V gene encodes CDR1 LNHNV and CDR2 YYDKDF (reference sequence). The CDR3 has 15 amino acids, counting the end cysteine and phenylalanine. This entry keeps only the CDR3 DNA: 45 bases, framed from base 1.

This chain joins TRBV15 to TRBJ1-6; TRBD1 matches 9 bases in the middle. Sample: PBMCs from the stem cell graft donor, taken from the stem cell graft. This clonotype was obtained from a human donor who donated a stem cell graft to a child with acute myeloid leukemia. The CDR3 has the sequence CATSTSGTGTSPLHF. The nucleotide sequence reads as follows: TGTGCCACCAGCACCTCCGGGACAGGGACTTCACCCCTCCACTTT.